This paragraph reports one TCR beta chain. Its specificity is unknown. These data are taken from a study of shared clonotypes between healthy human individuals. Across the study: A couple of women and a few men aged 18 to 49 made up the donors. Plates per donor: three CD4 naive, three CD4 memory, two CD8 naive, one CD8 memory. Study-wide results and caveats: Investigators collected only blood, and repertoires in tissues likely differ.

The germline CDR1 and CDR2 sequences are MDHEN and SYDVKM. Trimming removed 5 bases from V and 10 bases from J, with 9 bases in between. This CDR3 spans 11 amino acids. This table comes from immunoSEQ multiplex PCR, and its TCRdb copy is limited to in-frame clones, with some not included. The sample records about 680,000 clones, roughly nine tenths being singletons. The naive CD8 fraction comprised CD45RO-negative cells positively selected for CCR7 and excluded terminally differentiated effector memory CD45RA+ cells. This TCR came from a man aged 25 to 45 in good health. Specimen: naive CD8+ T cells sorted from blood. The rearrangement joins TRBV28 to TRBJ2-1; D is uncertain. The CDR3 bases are TGTGCCAGCAGTGCCTTTAAGGAGCAGTTCTTC. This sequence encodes CASSAFKEQFF.